Reported below is one T cell receptor beta chain. Its antigen is as yet unknown. This sample was included in a study of shared clonotypes between healthy human individuals. The naive CD8 subset, CD45RO-negative cells positively selected for CCR7, excluded terminally differentiated effector memory CD45RA+ cells. Findings and limits, study-wide: An effect of sequencing depth on clonotype sharing among donors was expected.

TCRdb keeps only in-frame clones here, not all; method: immunoSEQ multiplex PCR. The sample lists around 2,000,000 clones; 85% to 95% were seen once. Sequencing was performed on naive CD8+ T cells from PBMCs. This clonotype was obtained from a man younger than 35 in good health. Some clones in this sample may be carry-over from other donors' samples.

CDR3 sequence (DNA): TGTGCCAGCGGGCGGTCGGGTGAATCTGGGGCCAACGTCCTGACTTTC. It is translated as CASGRSGESGANVLTF. The chain is built from TRBV7-6 and TRBJ2-6; unclear D gene. Per the germline V gene, CDR1 is SGHVS and CDR2 is FNYEAQ. The CDR3 is 16 amino acids. Deletions cut 8 bases from V and 1 base from J, with 15 bases between.